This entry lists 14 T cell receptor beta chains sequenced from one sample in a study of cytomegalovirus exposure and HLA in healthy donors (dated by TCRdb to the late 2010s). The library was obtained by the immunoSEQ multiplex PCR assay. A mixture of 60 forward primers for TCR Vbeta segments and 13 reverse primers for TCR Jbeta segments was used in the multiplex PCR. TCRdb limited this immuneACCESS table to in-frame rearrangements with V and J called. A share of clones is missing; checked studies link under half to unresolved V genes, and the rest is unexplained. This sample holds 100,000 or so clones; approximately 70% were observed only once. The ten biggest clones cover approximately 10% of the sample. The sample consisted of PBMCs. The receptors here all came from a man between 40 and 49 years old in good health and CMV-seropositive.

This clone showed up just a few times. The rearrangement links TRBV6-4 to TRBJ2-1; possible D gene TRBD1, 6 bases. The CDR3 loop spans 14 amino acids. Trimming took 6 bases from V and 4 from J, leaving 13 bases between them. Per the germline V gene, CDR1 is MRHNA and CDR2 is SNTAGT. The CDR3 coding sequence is TGTGCCAGCAGCCAGGGGAATAGGTACAATGAGCAGTTCTTC. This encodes CASSQGNRYNEQFF.

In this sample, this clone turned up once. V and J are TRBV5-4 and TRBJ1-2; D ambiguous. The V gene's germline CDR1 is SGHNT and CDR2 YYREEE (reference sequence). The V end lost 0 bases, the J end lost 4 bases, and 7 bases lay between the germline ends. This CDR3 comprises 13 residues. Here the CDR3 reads CASSLAGLYGYTF. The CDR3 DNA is TGTGCCAGCAGCTTGGCCGGTCTCTATGGCTACACCTTC.

For the CDR3, the DNA is TGTGCCAGCAGGTATCGCCTCCCGGGTGAAGCTTTCTTT. It is translated as CASRYRLPGEAFF. This chain links TRBV7-8 with TRBJ1-1; D remains ambiguous. CDR3 length: 13 residues. Trimming took off 6 bases at V and 7 bases at J, with 15 bases between the two ends. Germline values: CDR1 SGHVS, CDR2 FQNEAQ.

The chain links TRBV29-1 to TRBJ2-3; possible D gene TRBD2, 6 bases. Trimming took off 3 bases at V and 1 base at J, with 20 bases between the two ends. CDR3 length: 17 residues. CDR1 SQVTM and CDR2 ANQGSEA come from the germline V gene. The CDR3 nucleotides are TGCAGCGTTGAGGAGACTGTACGGGAGTTGGGCACAGATACGCAGTATTTT. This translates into CSVEETVRELGTDTQYF.

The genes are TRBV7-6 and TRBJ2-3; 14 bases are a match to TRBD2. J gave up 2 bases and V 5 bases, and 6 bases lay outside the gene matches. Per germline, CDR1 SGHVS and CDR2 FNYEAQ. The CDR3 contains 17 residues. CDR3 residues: CASSLGLAGEITDTQYF. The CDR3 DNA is TGTGCCAGCAGCCTGGGACTAGCGGGAGAAATCACAGATACGCAGTATTTT. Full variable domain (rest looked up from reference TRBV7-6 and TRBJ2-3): GAGVSQSPRYKVTKRGQDVALRCDPISGHVSLYWYRQALGQGPEFLTYFNYEAQQDKSGLPNDRFSAERPEGSISTLTIQRTEQRDSAMYRCASSLGLAGEITDTQYFGPGTRLTVL.

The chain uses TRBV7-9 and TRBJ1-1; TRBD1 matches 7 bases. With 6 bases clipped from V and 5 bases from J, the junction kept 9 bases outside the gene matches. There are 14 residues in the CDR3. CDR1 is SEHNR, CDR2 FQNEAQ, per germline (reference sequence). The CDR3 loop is CASRRDSAGTEAFF. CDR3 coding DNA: TGTGCCAGCAGACGGGACAGCGCGGGGACTGAAGCTTTCTTT.

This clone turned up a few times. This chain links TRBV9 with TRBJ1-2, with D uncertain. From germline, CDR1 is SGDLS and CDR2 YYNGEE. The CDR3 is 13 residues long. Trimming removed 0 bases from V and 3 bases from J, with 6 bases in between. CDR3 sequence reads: CASSVGTDYGYTF. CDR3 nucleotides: TGTGCCAGCAGCGTAGGTACGGACTATGGCTACACCTTC.

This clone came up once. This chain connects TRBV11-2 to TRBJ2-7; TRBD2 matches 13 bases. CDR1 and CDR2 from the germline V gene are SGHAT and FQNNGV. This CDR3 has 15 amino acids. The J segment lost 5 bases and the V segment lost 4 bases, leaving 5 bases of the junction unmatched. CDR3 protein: CASSSWTSGRDEQYF. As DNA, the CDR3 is TGTGCCAGCAGCTCATGGACTAGCGGGAGAGACGAGCAGTACTTC.

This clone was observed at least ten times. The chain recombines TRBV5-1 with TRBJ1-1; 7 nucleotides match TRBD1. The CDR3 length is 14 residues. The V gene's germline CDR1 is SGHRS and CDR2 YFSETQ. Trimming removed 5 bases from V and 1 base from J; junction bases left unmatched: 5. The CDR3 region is CASSSGTENTEAFF. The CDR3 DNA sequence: TGCGCCAGCAGTTCCGGGACAGAGAACACTGAAGCTTTCTTT.

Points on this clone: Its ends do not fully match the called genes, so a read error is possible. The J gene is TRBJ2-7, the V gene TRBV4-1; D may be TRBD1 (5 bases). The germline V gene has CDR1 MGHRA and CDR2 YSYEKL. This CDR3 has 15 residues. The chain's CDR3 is CASSQAGAKGYEQYF. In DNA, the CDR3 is TGTGCCAGCAGCCAAGCTGGGGCGAAGGGCTACGAGCAGTACTTC.

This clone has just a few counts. In DNA form, the CDR3 reads TGTGCCAGCAGTTCGCAGGGGGCGAATTCACCCCTCCACTTT. It translates to CASSSQGANSPLHF. The gene calls are TRBV6-5 and TRBJ1-6; 8 bases are shared with TRBD1. The CDR3 is 14 amino acids. CDR1 and CDR2 (germline): MNHEY, SVGAGI. V trimming: 4 bases; J trimming: 7 bases; junction bases outside the gene matches: 3.

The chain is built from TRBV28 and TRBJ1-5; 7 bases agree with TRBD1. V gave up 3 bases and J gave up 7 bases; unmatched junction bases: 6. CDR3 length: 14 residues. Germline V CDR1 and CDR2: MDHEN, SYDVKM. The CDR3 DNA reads TGTGCCAGCAGTTTGGAGGGGGCTCGGCAGCCCCAGCATTTT. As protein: CASSLEGARQPQHF.

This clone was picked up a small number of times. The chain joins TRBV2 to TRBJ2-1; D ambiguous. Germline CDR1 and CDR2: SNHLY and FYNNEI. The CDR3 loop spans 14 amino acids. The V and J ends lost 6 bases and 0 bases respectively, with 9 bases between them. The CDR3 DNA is TGTGCCAGCAGACCGCCCTACTCCTACAATGAGCAGTTCTTC. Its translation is CASRPPYSYNEQFF.

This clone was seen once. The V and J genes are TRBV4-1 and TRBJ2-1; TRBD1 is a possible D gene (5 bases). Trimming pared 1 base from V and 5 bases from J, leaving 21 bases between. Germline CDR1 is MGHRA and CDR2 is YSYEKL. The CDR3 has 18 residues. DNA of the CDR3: TGCGCCAGCAGCCAAGGAATGGGAAAGGGGTATTTTAACAATGAGCAGTTCTTC. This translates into CASSQGMGKGYFNNEQFF.